These 19 T cell receptor beta chains were sequenced from one sample in a study of OX40 agonist ivuxolimab in advanced cancers. Libraries were prepared by immunoSEQ multiplex PCR; TCRdb keeps only in-frame clonotypes and omits some of them. This sample carries some 13,000 clones, over 85% of them seen once, and the ten largest clones take less than 25%. Sequencing used CD4+ or CD8+ T cells sorted from blood, obtained in a trial of the OX40 agonist ivuxolimab. Receptors originate from an adult with an advanced solid tumor such as melanoma, head and neck, liver or kidney cancer.

The CDR3 loop is CASDQGSTEAFF. CDR3 bases: TGTGCCAGCGACCAGGGGTCCACTGAAGCTTTCTTT. This sequence joins TRBV5-5 and TRBJ1-1; maybe TRBD1 (6 bases). The CDR3 extends over 12 amino acids. Germline CDR1 and CDR2: SGHKS and YYEKEE (reference sequence). V was trimmed by 7 bases and J by 4 bases, leaving 11 bases between them.

The chain couples TRBV4-1 to TRBJ1-2, with 7 bases identical to TRBD1. J gave up 4 bases and V 1 base, and 6 bases lay outside the gene matches. The length of the CDR3 is 15 residues. Germline-derived CDR1 and CDR2 are MGHRA and YSYEKL. Here the CDR3 reads CASSQAQGPSYGYTF. The CDR3 DNA reads TGCGCCAGCAGCCAAGCACAGGGGCCTAGCTATGGCTACACCTTC.

This clone has only one observation. This chain connects TRBV28 to TRBJ2-7, with D possibly being TRBD1 (6 bases). CDR1 MDHEN and CDR2 SYDVKM come from the germline V gene. This CDR3 spans 14 amino acids. V was shortened by 3 bases and J by 0 bases, with 9 bases between the two germline ends. CDR3 nucleotide sequence: TGTGCCAGCAGTTTTATGGACAGCTCCTACGAGCAGTACTTC. Protein: CASSFMDSSYEQYF.

The chain has TRBV5-1 and TRBJ2-3; weak D call: TRBD1 (5 bases). There are 15 residues in the CDR3. Germline V gene sequence: CDR1 SGHRS, CDR2 YFSETQ. The germline V and J ends were trimmed by 4 bases and 5 bases, with 17 bases remaining between them. The CDR3 DNA reads as TGCGCCAGCAGCCCCGCAGGGCCTGGGGTAGATACGCAGTATTTT. This encodes CASSPAGPGVDTQYF.

V gene TRBV9 combines with J gene TRBJ2-2; 8 bases map to TRBD1. This CDR3 spans 17 amino acids. V dropped 4 bases and J dropped 2; count of bases not matched to a gene: 10. The germline gives CDR1 SGDLS, CDR2 YYNGEE. The CDR3 sequence is CASSITMTGVNTGELFF. The CDR3 nucleotides are TGTGCCAGCAGCATAACAATGACAGGGGTCAACACCGGGGAGCTGTTTTTT.

CDR3: CASGGTSGTDYNEQFF. The CDR3 bases are TGTGCCAGCGGGGGAACATCCGGGACAGACTACAATGAGCAGTTCTTC. The chain uses TRBV7-9 and TRBJ2-1; 7 positions agree with TRBD1. The germline V gene has CDR1 SEHNR and CDR2 FQNEAQ (reference sequence). The CDR3 length is 16 residues. V gave up 8 bases and J gave up 3 bases; unmatched junction bases: 13.

This sequence joins TRBV7-9 and TRBJ2-2; TRBD1 might be the D (5 bases). Trimming shortened V by 5 bases and J by 4 bases, and 8 bases separated the two germline ends. Germline assignment: CDR1 SEHNR and CDR2 FQNEAQ (reference sequence). The CDR3 is 13 amino acids. This chain's CDR3 is CASSRGATGELFF. As DNA, the CDR3 is TGTGCCAGCAGCCGTGGGGCCACCGGGGAGCTGTTTTTT.

This chain links TRBV5-1 with TRBJ1-3; weak D call: TRBD1 (5 bases). Germline loops: CDR1 SGHRS, CDR2 YFSETQ. The CDR3 consists of 15 residues. The ends were cut back, 4 bases at V and 0 bases at J, with 11 bases in the middle. DNA for the CDR3: TGCGCCAGCAGCCCCTCGACAGTCTCTGGAAACACCATATATTTT. Its translation: CASSPSTVSGNTIYF.

The chain uses TRBV7-2 and TRBJ1-1; perhaps TRBD1 as D (5 bases). This CDR3 is 13 amino acids long. Germline V gene data show CDR1 as SGHTA and CDR2 as FQGNSA. Between the trimmed V and J ends, which lost 8 bases and 3 bases, there was a span of 13 bases. CDR3 residues: CASSWGVDTEAFF. In DNA form, the CDR3 reads TGTGCCAGCTCGTGGGGGGTCGACACTGAAGCTTTCTTT.

This sequence joins TRBV18 and TRBJ1-1, with a weak D call TRBD1 (6 bases). Trimming left V 0 bases short and J 6 bases short, with 20 bases between. The V gene's germline CDR1 is KGHSH and CDR2 LQKENI. This CDR3 comprises 17 residues. CDR3 sequence reads: CASSPPAYWTDVSEAFF. In nucleotides, the CDR3 is TGTGCCAGCTCACCACCGGCGTATTGGACAGACGTCTCTGAAGCTTTCTTT.

This clone was picked up a small number of times. The J gene is TRBJ1-1, the V gene TRBV25-1; unclear D gene. The V end lost 7 bases, the J end lost 5 bases, and 8 bases lay between the germline ends. Germline V gene lookup returns CDR1 MGHDK and CDR2 SYGVNS. The CDR3 covers 11 residues. CDR3 DNA sequence: TGTGCCAGCACCGGGATGACTGAAGCTTTCTTT. Translating it yields CASTGMTEAFF.

Notes on this clone: Other DNA sequences in this specimen translate into the identical CDR3. The rearrangement uses TRBV4-3 and TRBJ1-2, with a possible D match to TRBD1 (6 bases). CDR3 size: 14 residues. CDR1 is LGHNA and CDR2 is YSLEER in the germline V gene. V lost 0 bases and J 4 bases, leaving 9 bases between the germline ends. The CDR3 nucleotides read TGCGCCAGCAGCCAAGATAGAGGGGGCTATGGCTACACCTTC. Translating it yields CASSQDRGGYGYTF.

The V call is TRBV28, the J call TRBJ1-1; D uncertain. Germline CDR1 is MDHEN and CDR2 is SYDVKM. Trimming took 3 bases from V and 1 from J, leaving 6 bases between them. The CDR3 length is 13 residues. The CDR3 region has the DNA TGTGCCAGCAGTTTTTTCTCGAACACTGAAGCTTTCTTT. Translating gives CASSFFSNTEAFF.

The chain carries TRBV2 and TRBJ2-7, with D possibly called TRBD1 or TRBD2 (6 bases each). Trimming shortened V by 7 bases and J by 4 bases, and 20 bases separated the two germline ends. CDR1 is SNHLY and CDR2 is FYNNEI in the germline V gene. CDR3 length: 15 residues. The CDR3 region is CASMRGAEYVYEQYF. CDR3 nucleotide sequence: TGTGCCAGCATGAGGGGGGCAGAATATGTTTACGAGCAGTACTTC.

The rearrangement uses TRBV5-6 and TRBJ1-5, with unresolved D. The ends were cut back, 0 bases at V and 0 bases at J, with 10 bases in the middle. The germline V gene encodes CDR1 SGHDT and CDR2 YYEEEE. There are 16 residues in the CDR3. The CDR3 spells CASSLEGSFSNQPQHF. CDR3 in DNA: TGTGCCAGCAGCTTGGAAGGGTCCTTTAGCAATCAGCCCCAGCATTTT.

The chain joins TRBV6-1 to TRBJ2-7; D gene unclear. Germline CDR1 MNHNS, CDR2 SASEGT. Trimming removed 2 bases from V and 0 bases from J, with 11 bases in between. The CDR3 loop spans 15 amino acids. The CDR3 nucleotides are TGTGCCAGCAGTGAATCCGGCGCCGCCTCCTACGAGCAGTACTTC. Its protein product is CASSESGAASYEQYF.

The V and J genes are TRBV6-5 and TRBJ2-1; possible D gene TRBD2, 5 bases. CDR3 length: 14 residues. The germline V and J ends were trimmed by 0 bases and 8 bases, with 11 bases remaining between them. Germline CDR1 is MNHEY and CDR2 is SVGAGI. For the CDR3, the DNA is TGTGCCAGCAGTTACTCGCCTAGCTTGGATGAGCAGTTCTTC. Translating it yields CASSYSPSLDEQFF.

The CDR3 loop reads CASADRDILYEQYF. The CDR3 coding sequence is TGCGCCAGCGCGGACAGGGACATCCTCTACGAGCAGTACTTC. This chain joins TRBV10-2 and TRBJ2-7, with 8 nucleotides matching TRBD1. J lost 3 bases, V lost 8 bases, and 9 bases had no gene match. From germline, CDR1 is WSHSY and CDR2 SAAADI. The CDR3 loop spans 14 amino acids.

Only one count was recorded for this clone. The CDR3 ends on some other residue instead of the conserved phenylalanine or tryptophan, so this is likely a read error. No DNA is shown, since the ends of the CDR3 on it are uncertain; the CDR3 is the one TCRdb lists. The chain uses TRBV6-5 and TRBJ2-7; TRBD2 reflects the table's D call only, with no check against the DNA. The CDR3 length is 13 residues, termini included. Germline lookup yields CDR1 MNHEY and CDR2 SVGAGI. The chain's CDR3 is CASSYSARPGGRC.